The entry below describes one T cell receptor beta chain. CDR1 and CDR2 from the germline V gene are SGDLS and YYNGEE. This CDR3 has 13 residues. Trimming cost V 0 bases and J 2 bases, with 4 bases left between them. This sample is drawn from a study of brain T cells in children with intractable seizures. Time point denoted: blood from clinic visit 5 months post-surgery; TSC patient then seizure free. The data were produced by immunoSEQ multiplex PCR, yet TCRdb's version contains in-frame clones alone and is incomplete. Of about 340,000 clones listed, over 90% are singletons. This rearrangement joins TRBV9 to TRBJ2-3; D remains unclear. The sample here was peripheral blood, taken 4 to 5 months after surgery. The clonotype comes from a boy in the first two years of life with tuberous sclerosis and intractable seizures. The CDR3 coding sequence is TGTGCCAGCAGCGTAGAGAACACAGATACGCAGTATTTT. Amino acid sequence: CASSVENTDTQYF.